This entry is about one TCR beta chain. Its cognate antigen is unknown. Trimming shortened V by 6 bases and J by 3 bases, and 21 bases separated the two germline ends. The CDR3 has 17 amino acids. Germline V gene lookup returns CDR1 LNHDA and CDR2 SQIVND (reference sequence). As to time point: 2015-2016 season, 7 days after influenza vaccination. Blood volume per time point ranged from about 35 to 100 mL. ICOS+CD38+ and ICOS-CD38- fractions were sorted from non-naive CD4+CXCR5+PD-1+ cells. The sample is drawn from a study of follicular helper T cells after annual influenza vaccination. Broader study findings: Yearly vaccinations repeatedly recalled conserved clonotypes in ICOS+CD38+ cTfh.

Measured with immunoSEQ multiplex PCR; TCRdb has only the in-frame clones, and not every one. The sample consists of approximately 840 clones, approximately 78% of them appearing once. The specimen comprised CXCR5+ CD38+ circulating T follicular helper cells from blood, sampled 7 days after influenza vaccination. The sample's subset: circulating Tfh, non-naive CD4+CXCR5+PD-1+ (ICOS+CD38+ or ICOS-CD38-). V and J are TRBV19 and TRBJ2-4; D may be TRBD2 (5 bases). The TCR comes from an adult who received the influenza vaccine. The CDR3 loop reads CASSFYFAGRDKNIQYF. The CDR3 nucleotides read TGTGCCAGTAGCTTTTACTTTGCGGGTCGGGACAAAAACATTCAGTACTTC.